The rows below give T cell receptor beta chains drawn from one sample of a study of T-cell memory formation after mild COVID-19. TCRdb called the 5' RACE reads again in MiXCR, with one record for every CDR3 protein. The repertoire holds hundreds of thousands of distinct CDR3 sequences, with about a fifth as singletons. Sequenced input: PBMCs or a T cell subset sorted from them (not recorded which). These TCRs come from an adult woman who had mild COVID-19 (a few samples of this study predate the infection). Cell type and time point are not known. Both conserved end residues are part of each CDR3. Each record gives: V gene, D gene, J gene, CDR3 protein. The D gene is left open where the match is weak.

v_call: TRBV12-3/TRBV12-4; d_call: .; j_call: TRBJ2-5; cdr3_aa: CASRLTGPLQETQYF
v_call: TRBV6-5; d_call: .; j_call: TRBJ2-7; cdr3_aa: CASSYHNEQYF
v_call: TRBV7-9; d_call: .; j_call: TRBJ1-3; cdr3_aa: CASSLWRNTIYF
v_call: TRBV3-1; d_call: TRBD1; j_call: TRBJ2-2; cdr3_aa: CASSQRGPGPMLFF
v_call: TRBV12-3/TRBV12-4; d_call: .; j_call: TRBJ1-5; cdr3_aa: CASRGGASNQPQHF
v_call: TRBV12-3/TRBV12-4; d_call: TRBD1; j_call: TRBJ1-2; cdr3_aa: CASRRDRASNYGYTF
v_call: TRBV15; d_call: TRBD2; j_call: TRBJ2-3; cdr3_aa: CATSRGSSGVGDTQYF
v_call: TRBV29-1; d_call: .; j_call: TRBJ1-2; cdr3_aa: CSVDPRGLSYGYTF
v_call: TRBV24-1; d_call: .; j_call: TRBJ2-7; cdr3_aa: CATGSSYEQYF
v_call: TRBV7-3; d_call: .; j_call: TRBJ2-1; cdr3_aa: CASSLTYAQEDEQFF
v_call: TRBV5-6; d_call: TRBD2; j_call: TRBJ2-1; cdr3_aa: CASSLVTSGYNEQFF
v_call: TRBV13; d_call: .; j_call: TRBJ1-3; cdr3_aa: CASSSRELGLSTIYF
v_call: TRBV18; d_call: .; j_call: TRBJ2-7; cdr3_aa: CASSPATREQYF
v_call: TRBV15; d_call: .; j_call: TRBJ2-1; cdr3_aa: CATSREVQEAYNEQFF
v_call: TRBV27; d_call: TRBD2; j_call: TRBJ2-7; cdr3_aa: CASSLSGPGGLAGAYSYEQYF
v_call: TRBV5-1; d_call: .; j_call: TRBJ1-2; cdr3_aa: CASSLASTAIYGYTF
v_call: TRBV27; d_call: .; j_call: TRBJ2-1; cdr3_aa: CASSLYRGGEQFF
v_call: TRBV5-1; d_call: .; j_call: TRBJ2-2; cdr3_aa: CASRLLETGELFF
v_call: TRBV6-2/TRBV6-3; d_call: .; j_call: TRBJ2-7; cdr3_aa: CASTGVSLTYEQYF
v_call: TRBV7-8; d_call: .; j_call: TRBJ2-1; cdr3_aa: CASSLLRGALSYNEQFF
v_call: TRBV12-3/TRBV12-4; d_call: .; j_call: TRBJ1-2; cdr3_aa: CASSSTSGPGTF
v_call: TRBV10-3; d_call: TRBD2; j_call: TRBJ2-1; cdr3_aa: CAISAGTSGGYEQFF
v_call: TRBV5-1; d_call: .; j_call: TRBJ2-7; cdr3_aa: CASSLDGAYEQYF
v_call: TRBV2; d_call: TRBD1; j_call: TRBJ2-1; cdr3_aa: CASTIDRGTYNEQFF
v_call: TRBV9; d_call: .; j_call: TRBJ2-6; cdr3_aa: CASSLWGDGANVLTF
v_call: TRBV2; d_call: .; j_call: TRBJ1-1; cdr3_aa: CASSKLENTEAFF
v_call: TRBV19; d_call: TRBD2; j_call: TRBJ2-1; cdr3_aa: CASIGGRAHEQFF
v_call: TRBV11-2; d_call: .; j_call: TRBJ1-1; cdr3_aa: CASSLPRQNTEAFF
v_call: TRBV30; d_call: TRBD1; j_call: TRBJ2-1; cdr3_aa: CAWSVTGETYNEQFF
v_call: TRBV20-1; d_call: .; j_call: TRBJ2-3; cdr3_aa: CSARDWGVSTDTQYF
v_call: TRBV25-1; d_call: TRBD1; j_call: TRBJ2-4; cdr3_aa: CASSATGVGGIQYF
v_call: TRBV5-1; d_call: TRBD1; j_call: TRBJ1-2; cdr3_aa: CASSTWTGHNYGYTF
v_call: TRBV7-9; d_call: TRBD2; j_call: TRBJ2-1; cdr3_aa: CASSSQLAGAYNEQFF
v_call: TRBV7-2; d_call: TRBD1; j_call: TRBJ2-2; cdr3_aa: CASSSGTGGDTGELFF
v_call: TRBV7-6; d_call: TRBD2; j_call: TRBJ2-3; cdr3_aa: CASSLAAGEEAQYF
v_call: TRBV5-1; d_call: TRBD2; j_call: TRBJ2-3; cdr3_aa: CASSSGLAGGLSDTQYF
v_call: TRBV30; d_call: .; j_call: TRBJ2-4; cdr3_aa: CASSGGPGNIQYF
v_call: TRBV7-2; d_call: .; j_call: TRBJ2-1; cdr3_aa: CASSSRGQTVQFF
v_call: TRBV29-1; d_call: TRBD2; j_call: TRBJ2-1; cdr3_aa: CSVVGGGTYNEQFF
v_call: TRBV21-1; d_call: .; j_call: TRBJ2-2; cdr3_aa: CASSKVAGTSETGELFF
v_call: TRBV29-1; d_call: TRBD2; j_call: TRBJ2-7; cdr3_aa: CSVTTSGNYEQYF
v_call: TRBV7-9; d_call: TRBD2; j_call: TRBJ2-3; cdr3_aa: CASSIGTSFFTDTQYF
v_call: TRBV7-9; d_call: TRBD2; j_call: TRBJ2-3; cdr3_aa: CASSGPGLAGISTDTQYF
v_call: TRBV6-6; d_call: .; j_call: TRBJ2-7; cdr3_aa: CASSYRWAGSYEQYF
v_call: TRBV7-9; d_call: .; j_call: TRBJ1-3; cdr3_aa: CASSQWTVQNSGNTIYF
v_call: TRBV29-1; d_call: .; j_call: TRBJ2-2; cdr3_aa: CSVAHGTGELFF
v_call: TRBV29-1; d_call: TRBD2; j_call: TRBJ2-7; cdr3_aa: CSATTSSDYEQYF
v_call: TRBV5-1; d_call: .; j_call: TRBJ2-2; cdr3_aa: CASSKTGNTGELFF
v_call: TRBV7-2; d_call: .; j_call: TRBJ2-1; cdr3_aa: CASSLGGRGNEQFF
v_call: TRBV27; d_call: .; j_call: TRBJ2-7; cdr3_aa: CASSYTGTTYEQYF